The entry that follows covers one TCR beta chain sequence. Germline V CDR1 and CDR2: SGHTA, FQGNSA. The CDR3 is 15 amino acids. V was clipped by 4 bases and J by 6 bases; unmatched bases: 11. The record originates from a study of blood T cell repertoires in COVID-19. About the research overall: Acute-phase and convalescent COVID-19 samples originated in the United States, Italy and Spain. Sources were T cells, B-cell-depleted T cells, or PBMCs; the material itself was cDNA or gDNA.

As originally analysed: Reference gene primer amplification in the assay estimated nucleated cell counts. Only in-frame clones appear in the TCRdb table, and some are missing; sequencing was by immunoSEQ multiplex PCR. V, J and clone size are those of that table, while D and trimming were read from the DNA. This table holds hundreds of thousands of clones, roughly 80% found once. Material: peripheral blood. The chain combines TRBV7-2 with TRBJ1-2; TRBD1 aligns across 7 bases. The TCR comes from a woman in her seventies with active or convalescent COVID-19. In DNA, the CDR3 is TGTGCCAGCAGCTCCTACAGGGGCGCGATTGATGGCTACACCTTC. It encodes CASSSYRGAIDGYTF.